This T cell receptor (beta chain) was recovered during a study of T cells after yellow fever vaccination. Using its own MiXCR run on the 5' RACE reads, TCRdb lists one record per CDR3 protein. The table lists hundreds of thousands of distinct CDR3 sequences, approximately 4% of them singletons, with under 30% in the top ten. This clonotype has at least ten counts. Per germline, CDR1 SGHTA and CDR2 FQGNSA. The CDR3 contains 15 residues. Trimming removed 5 bases from V and 3 bases from J; junction bases left unmatched: 7. This clonotype was obtained from a man between 18 and 35 years old who received the YFV17D yellow fever vaccine. The chain employs TRBV7-2 and TRBJ2-5; TRBD2 agrees at 9 bases. Sequencing used PBMCs, obtained 5 days after the yellow fever booster vaccination. CDR3 loop: CASSPPAGGKETQYF. CDR3 DNA sequence: TGTGCCAGCAGCCCCCCTGCGGGGGGGAAAGAGACCCAGTACTTC.